The next 21 T cell receptor beta chains were all read from a single sample in a study of T-cell reconstitution after alpha-beta-depleted transplantation in children. Unique molecular identifiers were built into the TCRbeta library. TCRdb processed the PCR reads anew with MiXCR; each CDR3 protein has one entry. There are around 670,000 distinct CDR3 sequences in the sample; about an eighth occur only once, and about 0.77% lies in the top ten. The sequencing here drew on PBMCs, taken before TCRalphabeta/CD19-depleted stem cell transplant. The receptors were gathered from a girl aged 2-10 years with congenital amegakaryocytic thrombocytopenia, due to receive a stem cell transplant.

There are many counts of this clonotype. The chain has TRBV5-1 and TRBJ2-1; D is ambiguous. V was cut by 0 bases and J by 4 bases, with 11 bases left in between. Germline CDR1 and CDR2: SGHRS and YFSETQ. This CDR3 comprises 15 residues. CDR3 loop: CASSLVRFEYNEQFF. CDR3 DNA sequence: TGCGCCAGCAGCTTGGTACGGTTTGAATACAATGAGCAGTTCTTC.

The chain links TRBV15 to TRBJ2-7; either TRBD1 or TRBD2 may supply D (5 bases each). Trimming pared 3 bases from V and 13 bases from J, leaving 19 bases between. CDR1 LNHNV and CDR2 YYDKDF come from the germline V gene (reference sequence). CDR3 length: 13 residues. CDR3 coding DNA: TGTGCCACCAGCAGGGGCCGGGACCCCGTCCATTACTTC. It is translated as CATSRGRDPVHYF.

This clonotype was seen a few times. This rearrangement joins TRBV12-3 or TRBV12-4 to TRBJ2-3, with 11 bases lining up with TRBD2. The CDR3 runs to 15 residues. J was trimmed by 6 bases and V by 3 bases; bases with no gene match: 5. The CDR3 nucleotides are TGTGCCAGCAGTTTTTCTCCTAGCGGGAGGGATACGCAGTATTTT. It codes for CASSFSPSGRDTQYF.

This clonotype appeared many times. The chain employs TRBV5-1 and TRBJ2-7, with TRBD2 identical over 13 bases. J gave up 7 bases and V 4 bases, and 11 bases lay outside the gene matches. The CDR3 contains 16 residues. Germline V gene sequence: CDR1 SGHRS, CDR2 YFSETQ. CDR3 coding DNA: TGCGCCAGCAGCCCGAGGACTAGCGGGAGATTAGGGGAGCAGTACTTC. Protein: CASSPRTSGRLGEQYF.

The DNA of the CDR3 is TGTGCCAGCTCAAAGGGGCGGGAGACCCAGTACTTC. Amino acids: CASSKGRETQYF. The chain employs TRBV18 and TRBJ2-5, with D possibly TRBD1 on 5 matching bases. Germline lookup yields CDR1 KGHSH and CDR2 LQKENI. Trimming removed 5 bases from V and 5 bases from J, with 9 bases in between. The CDR3 has 12 amino acids.

The chain joins TRBV20-1 to TRBJ1-1; D not certain. Trimming removed 6 bases from V and 4 bases from J, with 9 bases in between. This CDR3 has 11 amino acids. Germline V lookup: CDR1 DFQATT, CDR2 SNEGSKA (reference sequence). DNA for the CDR3: TGCAGTGCAGCCGGGGTCACTGAAGCTTTCTTT. This codes for CSAAGVTEAFF.

This clonotype was seen only a few times. V and J are TRBV4-2 and TRBJ2-3, with D possibly matching TRBD2 (5 bases). The CDR3 consists of 17 residues. V was trimmed by 0 bases and J by 8 bases, leaving 21 bases between them. Germline CDR1 reads LGHNA; CDR2 reads YNFKEQ. The chain's CDR3 is CASSQDPASKPRGTQYF. CDR3 in DNA: TGTGCCAGCAGCCAAGATCCCGCTAGCAAGCCCAGAGGTACGCAGTATTTT.

This clonotype was found once. This sequence joins TRBV14 and TRBJ2-7, with D perhaps matching TRBD1 or TRBD2 (5 bases each). The CDR3 is 14 amino acids. Germline CDR1 SGHDN, CDR2 FVKESK. Trimming pared 0 bases from V and 7 bases from J, leaving 13 bases between. The CDR3 is CASSQDGAFFEQYF. CDR3 nucleotide sequence: TGTGCCAGCAGCCAAGACGGGGCCTTTTTTGAGCAGTACTTC.

This clonotype was seen a few times. The chain has TRBV5-1 and TRBJ1-1; 7 positions agree with TRBD1. CDR3 length equals 11 residues. J was trimmed by 6 bases and V by 4 bases; bases with no gene match: 0. Germline CDR1 SGHRS, CDR2 YFSETQ. The chain's CDR3 is CASSGTAEAFF. The CDR3 coding sequence is TGCGCCAGCAGCGGGACAGCTGAAGCTTTCTTT.

This chain connects TRBV7-9 to TRBJ2-3, with TRBD2 identical over 12 bases. The CDR3 spans 16 residues. Trimming took 5 bases from V and 6 from J; bases not matched to a gene: 9. The germline V gene encodes CDR1 SEHNR and CDR2 FQNEAQ (reference sequence). The CDR3, as DNA: TGTGCCAGCAGCAGAAGGACTAGCGGGATCTTGGATACGCAGTATTTT. It codes for CASSRRTSGILDTQYF.

The gene calls are TRBV21-1 and TRBJ2-1. TRBV21-1 is deemed a pseudogene. This CDR3 has 14 amino acids. The CDR3 loop is CASRQTGSYNEQFF. As DNA, the CDR3 is TGTGCCAGCAGACAAACCGGGTCCTACAATGAGCAGTTCTTC.

This rearrangement joins TRBV5-1 to TRBJ2-3; TRBD1 agrees at 10 bases. V dropped 4 bases and J dropped 4; count of bases not matched to a gene: 15. The CDR3 spans 18 residues. Germline CDR1 reads SGHRS; CDR2 reads YFSETQ. This CDR3 reads CASSRGTGAWVGPDTQYF. The CDR3 DNA follows: TGCGCCAGCAGCCGGGGGACAGGGGCTTGGGTTGGCCCAGATACGCAGTATTTT.

J is TRBJ2-7 and V is TRBV7-2, with 7 bases lining up with TRBD2. Germline V CDR1 and CDR2: SGHTA, FQGNSA. The CDR3 extends over 16 amino acids. Trimming took 10 bases from V and 2 from J; bases not matched to a gene: 17. The CDR3 nucleotides read TGTGCCACTACTAACCCGGCCGCTAGCGGTCCCTACGAGCAGTACTTC. Translated: CATTNPAASGPYEQYF.

This clonotype was observed at least ten times. The chain uses TRBV7-6 and TRBJ1-2, with D hard to call. The CDR3 length is 16 residues. Trimming pared 5 bases from V and 6 bases from J, leaving 22 bases between. Germline-derived CDR1 and CDR2 are SGHVS and FNYEAQ. CDR3 coding DNA: TGTGCCAGCAGCACTCCTTGGGTGCGCGTTACCCATGGCTACACCTTC. Protein product: CASSTPWVRVTHGYTF.

This clonotype was detected many times. The V and J genes are TRBV10-2 and TRBJ2-1, with 7 positions matching TRBD2. Trimming took 3 bases from V and 4 from J; bases not matched to a gene: 9. This CDR3 is built from 16 residues. Germline CDR1 WSHSY, CDR2 SAAADI. The CDR3 is CASSDSRLAGYNEQFF. CDR3 nucleotides: TGCGCCAGCAGTGACTCCCGACTAGCAGGATACAATGAGCAGTTCTTC.

This chain joins TRBV5-6 and TRBJ2-7; D could derive from TRBD1 or TRBD2 (5 bases each). The germline V gene has CDR1 SGHDT and CDR2 YYEEEE. The CDR3 runs 13 residues. V lost 8 bases and J 2 bases, leaving 14 bases between the germline ends. CDR3 bases: TGTGCCAGGGGCTTGGGGGTCCCCTACGAGCAGTACTTC. Translating it yields CARGLGVPYEQYF. The whole variable domain, filled in from reference TRBV5-6 and TRBJ2-7, reads DAGVTQSPTHLIKTRGQQVTLRCSPKSGHDTVSWYQQALGQGPQFIFQYYEEEERQRGNFPDRFSGHQFPNYSSELNVNALLLGDSALYLCARGLGVPYEQYFGPGTRLTVT.

The rearrangement joins TRBV5-1 to TRBJ2-1; tentative D call: TRBD2 (6 bases). This CDR3 is 15 amino acids long. Germline assignment: CDR1 SGHRS and CDR2 YFSETQ. The V and J ends lost 2 bases and 8 bases respectively, with 17 bases between them. This CDR3 is CASSFYGSGVDEQFF. The CDR3 nucleotides are TGCGCCAGCAGCTTTTACGGGAGTGGCGTCGATGAGCAGTTCTTC.

The chain combines TRBV5-1 with TRBJ2-2; 11 bases line up with TRBD2. The ends lost 7 bases at V and 0 bases at J; junction bases unmatched: 2. Germline-derived CDR1 and CDR2 are SGHRS and YFSETQ. The CDR3 consists of 15 residues. CDR3: CASVAGGPNTGELFF. The CDR3 nucleotides read TGCGCCAGCGTAGCGGGAGGGCCGAACACCGGGGAGCTGTTTTTT.

The sample holds many counts of this clonotype. This sequence joins TRBV2 and TRBJ2-2, with D perhaps matching TRBD2 (5 bases). The CDR3 consists of 12 residues. V shed 6 bases and J shed 8 bases, with 10 bases lying between them. Germline V gives CDR1 SNHLY, CDR2 FYNNEI. In DNA form, the CDR3 reads TGTGCCAGCAGGGAAAGCGGAGGGGAGCTGTTTTTT. Residues: CASRESGGELFF.

The J gene is TRBJ1-2, the V gene TRBV7-6, with TRBD1 matching over 8 bases. V gave up 5 bases and J gave up 6 bases; unmatched junction bases: 2. Germline loops: CDR1 SGHVS, CDR2 FNYEAQ. The CDR3 has 12 residues. This chain's CDR3 is CASSAGGDGYTF. As DNA, the CDR3 is TGTGCCAGCAGCGCAGGGGGCGATGGCTACACCTTC.

This clonotype appeared a single time. A read error may explain this, as a much larger clone is one base away. V is TRBV20-1 and J is TRBJ1-5; 7 bases map to TRBD1. Germline loops: CDR1 DFQATT, CDR2 SNEGSKA (reference sequence). The CDR3 totals 16 residues. Here the CDR3 reads CSVRVPGTALDQPQHF. DNA of the CDR3: TGCAGTGTTAGAGTGCCAGGGACAGCCCTTGATCAGCCCCAGCATTTT.